This T cell receptor beta chain was sequenced for a study of CD8 T cells in ankylosing spondylitis. Study-level results: Prior work had noted some motif variants in reactive arthritis blood and synovial fluid. The clones that were linked to disease were reported to be significantly enriched in matched synovial fluid samples from ankylosing spondylitis patients. A TCR beta motif of eight highly homologous variants appeared characteristic of ankylosing spondylitis blood.

As concerns this clonotype: Antigen unknown.

Making the TCR beta libraries involved quantitative 5'-RACE with molecular barcodes. TCRdb reprocessed the 5' RACE reads with MiXCR, giving one entry per CDR3 protein. Of 250,000 to 350,000 distinct CDR3 sequences in the sample, 20% were seen once. The germline CDR1 and CDR2 sequences are SGDLS and YYNGEE. The CDR3 is made up of 18 amino acids. V gave up 3 bases and J gave up 3 bases, with 22 bases separating them. The sample taken for sequencing was blood, either unsorted or a sorted T cell fraction (not recorded which). The origin of this receptor is a male donor with ankylosing spondylitis or in good health (not recorded which). The rearrangement joins TRBV9 to TRBJ2-1, with D tentatively TRBD2 (7 bases). CDR3 coding DNA: TGTGCCAGCAGCGGAGGCGGGGGAGGGACACAGATCTACAATGAGCAGTTCTTC. Its translation: CASSGGGGGTQIYNEQFF.